The 9 T cell receptor beta chains in this list originate from one sample, sequenced in a study of cytomegalovirus exposure and HLA in healthy donors. Some clones are missing from TCRdb's copy, which holds only in-frame ones; the method was immunoSEQ multiplex PCR. The sample gives some 140,000 clones, approximately 86% of which show up once; about a fifth is in the top ten. The sample was PBMCs. The source of these receptors is a man aged 18 to 30 in good health and CMV-seropositive.

J is TRBJ2-5 and V is TRBV7-2, with 10 bases aligning to TRBD2. Germline V gene lookup returns CDR1 SGHTA and CDR2 FQGNSA. The trim removed 4 bases at V and 5 bases at J, leaving 7 bases unmatched. The CDR3 consists of 15 residues. CDR3 protein: CASSSSGGALETQYF. The CDR3 region has the DNA TGTGCCAGCAGCTCCAGCGGGGGGGCCCTGGAGACCCAGTACTTC.

This clone was seen a single time. The V call is TRBV5-8, the J call TRBJ1-2; the match to TRBD1 covers 8 bases. The CDR3 runs 15 residues. Trimming removed 1 base from V and 5 bases from J; junction bases left unmatched: 7. CDR1 and CDR2 from the germline V gene are SGHTS and YDEGEE. In nucleotides, the CDR3 is TGTGCCAGCAGCTTGTCGATCCGACAGGGGTATGGCTACACCTTC. As protein: CASSLSIRQGYGYTF.

The chain combines TRBV6-5 with TRBJ2-7, with D maybe TRBD1 (6 bases). Trimming shortened V by 0 bases and J by 6 bases, and 15 bases separated the two germline ends. Germline lookup yields CDR1 MNHEY and CDR2 SVGAGI. The CDR3 loop spans 15 amino acids. This CDR3 reads CASSYSGGIGGEQYF. The CDR3 bases are TGTGCCAGCAGTTACTCTGGGGGCATCGGAGGCGAGCAGTACTTC.

This chain joins TRBV4-1 and TRBJ2-1, with 9 bases lining up with TRBD2. V was pared by 7 bases and J by 4 bases, with 11 bases of the junction left unmatched. The CDR3 has 16 amino acids. Germline V CDR1 and CDR2: MGHRA, YSYEKL. CDR3 sequence reads: CASTPTLAGYYNEQFF. CDR3 DNA: TGCGCCAGCACCCCTACCCTAGCGGGATATTACAATGAGCAGTTCTTC.

The rearrangement links TRBV7-2 to TRBJ2-1; tentatively, D is TRBD2 (5 bases). Germline V gene data show CDR1 as SGHTA and CDR2 as FQGNSA. The CDR3 extends over 17 amino acids. V lost 1 base and J lost 4, with 17 bases in between. CDR3 DNA sequence: TGTGCCAGCAGCTTAGTGTTATCGCTAGCAGTTTACAATGAGCAGTTCTTC. Its translation is CASSLVLSLAVYNEQFF.

The chain joins TRBV19 to TRBJ1-5; D not resolved. V was pared by 7 bases and J by 2 bases, with 9 bases between. The CDR3 totals 13 residues. CDR1 LNHDA and CDR2 SQIVND come from the germline V gene (reference sequence). The CDR3 reads CASIGEGNQPQHF. CDR3 bases: TGTGCCAGTATCGGAGAGGGCAATCAGCCCCAGCATTTT.

The chain links TRBV11-2 to TRBJ1-2, with TRBD1 identical over 8 bases. J gave up 4 bases and V 1 base, and 2 bases lay outside the gene matches. This CDR3 is built from 14 residues. Germline V gene sequence: CDR1 SGHAT, CDR2 FQNNGV. The CDR3 bases are TGTGCCAGCAGCTTAGGGACAGGGTTCTATGGCTACACCTTC. Its protein is CASSLGTGFYGYTF.

V gene TRBV7-9 combines with J gene TRBJ1-2; no clear D gene. Germline CDR1 and CDR2: SEHNR and FQNEAQ (reference sequence). V was trimmed by 7 bases and J by 0 bases, leaving 12 bases between them. CDR3 length: 14 amino acids. CDR3: CASTKGGTNYGYTF. The CDR3 coding sequence is TGTGCCAGCACCAAGGGAGGGACTAACTATGGCTACACCTTC.

This rearrangement joins TRBV6-5 to TRBJ2-7; TRBD1 agrees at 7 bases. Germline CDR1 and CDR2: MNHEY and SVGAGI. V shed 6 bases, J shed 3 bases, and the junction held 11 bases outside the gene matches. The CDR3 has 15 amino acids. CDR3 nucleotide sequence: TGTGCCAGCAGAAGAGACAGGGAAGTCGGCTACGAGCAGTACTTC. It codes for CASRRDREVGYEQYF.